These 32 T cell receptor beta chains came from one sample sequenced in a study of identical twins. TCRdb analysed the 5' RACE reads with MiXCR anew, one entry per CDR3 protein. Among more than 650,000 distinct CDR3 sequences listed, around 6% were seen once. Source material: naive T cells sorted from blood. The receptors were gathered from a man aged 18 to 35 in good health.

This clonotype appeared many times. The CDR3 DNA follows: TGCGCCAGCAGCCAGGGAGGGGTAGGTAATTCACCCCTCCACTTT. Encoded protein: CASSQGGVGNSPLHF. The chain uses TRBV5-1 and TRBJ1-6; D might be TRBD1 (5 bases). The germline CDR1 and CDR2 sequences are SGHRS and YFSETQ. V lost 4 bases, J lost 6 bases, and 14 bases lay in between. The CDR3 runs to 15 residues.

The V gene is TRBV7-9, the J gene TRBJ1-6, with 8 bases fitting TRBD1. Trimming removed 7 bases from V and 5 bases from J; junction bases left unmatched: 4. The CDR3 is 14 amino acids. Germline assignment: CDR1 SEHNR and CDR2 FQNEAQ (reference sequence). CDR3 region: CASNRGGNNSPLHF. CDR3 sequence (DNA): TGTGCCAGCAACAGGGGGGGGAATAATTCACCCCTCCACTTT.

V and J are TRBV2 and TRBJ1-3; D uncertain. The V end lost 4 bases, the J end lost 4 bases, and 8 bases lay between the germline ends. The CDR3 is 13 residues long. Germline-derived CDR1 and CDR2 are SNHLY and FYNNEI. For the CDR3, the DNA is TGTGCCAGCAGTGCTGACGTGGGAAACACCATATATTTT. This encodes CASSADVGNTIYF. The variable domain in full, completed from reference TRBV2 and TRBJ1-3, reads EPEVTQTPSHQVTQMGQEVILRCVPISNHLYFYWYRQILGQKVEFLVSFYNNEISEKSEIFDDQFSVERPDGSNFTLKIRSTKLEDSAMYFCASSADVGNTIYFGEGSWLTVV.

This clonotype has just a few counts. The chain links TRBV6-2 or TRBV6-3 to TRBJ2-1; TRBD2 matches 7 bases. Trimming removed 2 bases from V and 10 bases from J; junction bases left unmatched: 14. CDR1 is MNHEY, CDR2 SVGEGT, per germline. This CDR3 has 16 residues. CDR3 loop: CASSYVRTSLGSEQFF. The CDR3 region has the DNA TGTGCCAGCAGTTACGTGAGGACTAGTTTGGGTTCCGAGCAGTTCTTC.

The chain couples TRBV3-1 to TRBJ2-5, with D unresolved. Germline V gene lookup returns CDR1 LGHDT and CDR2 YNNKEL (reference sequence). Trimming removed 2 bases at V and 5 bases at J, with 9 bases between. This CDR3 region has 13 residues. The CDR3 reads CASSQRTGETQYF. For the CDR3, the DNA is TGTGCCAGCAGCCAACGGACCGGGGAGACCCAGTACTTC.

The sample holds a few counts of this clonotype. The genes are TRBV6-2 or TRBV6-3 and TRBJ2-2; 10 bases are a match to TRBD2. The ends lost 6 bases at V and 1 base at J; junction bases unmatched: 5. Germline loops: CDR1 MNHEY, CDR2 SVGEGT. This CDR3 spans 16 amino acids. CDR3 nucleotides: TGTGCCAGCAGATCCCGGACTAGCGGGAACACCGGGGAGCTGTTTTTT. Its translation: CASRSRTSGNTGELFF.

The V gene is TRBV11-2, the J gene TRBJ2-3; no clear D gene. The CDR3 length is 14 residues. Germline CDR1 reads SGHAT; CDR2 reads FQNNGV. V lost 3 bases and J lost 2, with 9 bases in between. Written as DNA, the CDR3 is TGTGCCAGCAGCTTTCTGACCACCACAGATACGCAGTATTTT. As protein: CASSFLTTTDTQYF.

This clonotype was found a few times. The rearrangement links TRBV10-3 to TRBJ1-4, with 9 bases aligning to TRBD1. V was pared by 6 bases and J by 3 bases, with 11 bases of the junction left unmatched. Germline V lookup: CDR1 ENHRY, CDR2 SYGVKD. This CDR3 is built from 17 residues. CDR3 coding DNA: TGTGCCATCAGCCTTAGACAGGGGGGTGCGGCTAATGAAAAACTGTTTTTT. It specifies CAISLRQGGAANEKLFF.

This chain uses TRBV6-1 with TRBJ2-7; D call uncertain. The CDR3 loop spans 14 amino acids. V was clipped by 1 base and J by 7 bases, with 14 bases between them. Germline CDR1 and CDR2: MNHNS and SASEGT. CDR3 sequence: CASSEVVMVGEQYV. In DNA, the CDR3 is TGTGCCAGCAGTGAAGTCGTCATGGTCGGAGAGCAGTACGTC.

This clonotype was detected many times. The chain employs TRBV7-3 and TRBJ2-7, with TRBD1 as a possible D gene (6 bases). CDR3 size: 15 residues. Germline CDR1 and CDR2: SGHTA and FQGTGA. Trimming removed 4 bases from V and 4 bases from J, with 17 bases in between. The CDR3 sequence is CASSSGVGPRYEQYF. The CDR3 DNA follows: TGTGCCAGCAGCTCAGGGGTGGGACCCCGTTACGAGCAGTACTTC. Full variable domain (rest looked up from reference TRBV7-3 and TRBJ2-7): GAGVSQTPSNKVTEKGKYVELRCDPISGHTALYWYRQSLGQGPEFLIYFQGTGAADDSGLPNDRFFAVRPEGSVSTLKIQRTERGDSAVYLCASSSGVGPRYEQYFGPGTRLTVT.

At least ten counts were recorded for this clonotype. The chain links TRBV5-1 to TRBJ2-7; either TRBD1 or TRBD2 may fit D (5 bases each). The CDR3 loop spans 16 amino acids. The germline CDR1 and CDR2 sequences are SGHRS and YFSETQ. Trimming removed 1 base from V and 0 bases from J, with 14 bases in between. In nucleotides, the CDR3 is TGCGCCAGCAGCTTGAGGTTCCAGGGAGTCTCCTACGAGCAGTACGTC. This translates into CASSLRFQGVSYEQYV.

This clonotype was counted many times. The chain recombines TRBV14 with TRBJ2-1; 15 bases fit TRBD2. The germline gives CDR1 SGHDN, CDR2 FVKESK. CDR3 length equals 18 residues. V was pared by 2 bases and J by 4 bases, with 6 bases of the junction left unmatched. The CDR3 is CASSQRTSGRGIYNEQFF. CDR3 in DNA: TGTGCCAGCAGCCAAAGGACTAGCGGGAGGGGAATATACAATGAGCAGTTCTTC. Filled out from reference TRBV14 and TRBJ2-1, the complete variable domain reads EAGVTQFPSHSVIEKGQTVTLRCDPISGHDNLYWYRRVMGKEIKFLLHFVKESKQDESGMPNNRFLAERTGGTYSTLKVQPAELEDSGVYFCASSQRTSGRGIYNEQFFGPGTRLTVL.

This chain links TRBV29-1 with TRBJ2-1; 12 bases line up with TRBD2. CDR3 size: 14 residues. V was pared by 6 bases and J by 5 bases, with 5 bases of the junction left unmatched. Per germline, CDR1 SQVTM and CDR2 ANQGSEA. CDR3 region: CSVQTSGSNNEQFF. The DNA for the CDR3 is TGCAGCGTACAGACTAGCGGGAGTAACAATGAGCAGTTCTTC.

Comments on this clonotype: This may be a read error: a much more frequent sequence differs by one nucleotide. V gene TRBV20-1 combines with J gene TRBJ2-5, with 7 bases identical to TRBD2. The germline V gene has CDR1 DFQATT and CDR2 SNEGSKA (reference sequence). The length of the CDR3 is 11 residues. The CDR3 region has the DNA TGCAGAGCGGGGAGGAGGGAGACCCAGTACTTC. This encodes CRAGRRETQYF.

This clonotype came up many times. CDR3 coding DNA: TGTGCCAGCACCCTTGGGCGGTCGAACACCGGGGAGCTGTTTTTT. Translation: CASTLGRSNTGELFF. The V and J genes are TRBV7-3 and TRBJ2-2; D not certain. Per the germline V gene, CDR1 is SGHTA and CDR2 is FQGTGA. The CDR3 extends over 15 amino acids. The V end was cut by 7 bases, the J end by 0 bases, with 12 bases between.

This clonotype was observed a handful of times. V usage is TRBV5-1 and J usage is TRBJ2-2, with TRBD2 identical over 7 bases. Trimming at V came to 4 bases and at J to 1 base, leaving 4 bases not matched to a gene. The length of the CDR3 is 15 residues. CDR1 and CDR2 from the germline V gene are SGHRS and YFSETQ. CDR3 sequence (DNA): TGCGCCAGCAGCCCCCTAGCGGAGAACACCGGGGAGCTGTTTTTT. This translates into CASSPLAENTGELFF. Looking up the rest from reference TRBV5-1 and TRBJ2-2 gives the full variable domain: KAGVTQTPRYLIKTRGQQVTLSCSPISGHRSVSWYQQTPGQGLQFLFEYFSETQRNKGNFPGRFSGRQFSNSRSEMNVSTLELGDSALYLCASSPLAENTGELFFGEGSRLTVL.

This clonotype was detected many times. V gene TRBV6-5 combines with J gene TRBJ2-3, with D possibly being TRBD1 or TRBD2 (5 bases each). CDR3 length equals 14 residues. Germline loops: CDR1 MNHEY, CDR2 SVGAGI. Trimming cost V 4 bases and J 5 bases, with 13 bases left between them. The CDR3 DNA follows: TGTGCCAGCAGTTCTCCGGGACGAGGAGATACGCAGTATTTT. It codes for CASSSPGRGDTQYF.

Many counts were recorded for this clonotype. The chain employs TRBV11-1 and TRBJ2-1; 11 bases match TRBD2. Germline loops: CDR1 SGHAT, CDR2 FQDESV (reference sequence). The CDR3 has 16 amino acids. With V trimmed by 5 bases and J by 8 bases, 11 bases remained unmatched. The CDR3 DNA sequence: TGTGCCAGCAGCAAAATTAGCGGGAGGGCGACTCATGAGCAGTTCTTC. This sequence encodes CASSKISGRATHEQFF.

Worth noting for this clonotype: Because the CDR3's place on the DNA is in doubt, the DNA is left out and the CDR3 is given as listed by TCRdb. This rearrangement joins TRBV5-1 to TRBJ2-7; TRBD1, the table's D call, was not compared with the DNA. The CDR3 comprises 15 residues, both ends counted. Germline loops: CDR1 SGHRS, CDR2 YFSETQ. The CDR3 sequence is CASSFGSGQTYEQYF.

There are a few counts of this clonotype. The genes are TRBV3-1 and TRBJ1-5; no clear D. The V and J ends lost 0 bases and 6 bases respectively, with 12 bases between them. CDR3 length equals 15 residues. Per germline, CDR1 LGHDT and CDR2 YNNKEL (reference sequence). The CDR3 loop is CASSQDPGRSQPQHF. Written as DNA, the CDR3 is TGTGCCAGCAGCCAAGATCCGGGCAGGTCTCAGCCCCAGCATTTT.

The V call is TRBV5-1, the J call TRBJ1-2; D may be TRBD1 (5 bases). CDR3 length: 14 residues. Trimming took off 2 bases at V and 6 bases at J, with 14 bases between the two ends. Germline CDR1 SGHRS, CDR2 YFSETQ. The CDR3 here is CASSLTTEGDGYTF. The CDR3 coding sequence is TGCGCCAGCAGCTTAACGACAGAGGGCGATGGCTACACCTTC.

This clonotype was observed at least ten times. V and J are TRBV12-3 or TRBV12-4 and TRBJ2-3, with D hard to call. With 6 bases removed from V and 7 bases from J, the gap between germline ends came to 17 bases. The CDR3 length is 14 residues. In DNA, the CDR3 is TGTGCCAGCAGCCAAACAAACTCAGCACATACGCAGTATTTT. Translation gives CASSQTNSAHTQYF.

The chain is built from TRBV3-1 and TRBJ2-3; 8 bases line up with TRBD1. After removal of 4 bases from V and 5 bases from J, the junction contained 5 bases not matched to a gene. This CDR3 has 14 residues. Germline CDR1 reads LGHDT; CDR2 reads YNNKEL (reference sequence). The CDR3, as DNA: TGTGCCAGCAGCCTGACAGGGGATGGAGATACGCAGTATTTT. It translates to CASSLTGDGDTQYF.

This clonotype was counted many times. A read error may explain this, as a much larger clone is one base away. The V call is TRBV14, the J call TRBJ2-3; no clear D gene. The CDR3 totals 13 residues. The V end was cut by 4 bases, the J end by 1 base, with 6 bases between. Germline assignment: CDR1 SGHDN and CDR2 FVKESK. The CDR3 region has the DNA TGTGCCAGCAGCCCCGTGGGCACAGATACGCAGTATTTT. As protein: CASSPVGTDTQYF.

The V and J genes are TRBV27 and TRBJ1-1, with a tentative D call TRBD1 (6 bases). V was shortened by 2 bases and J by 7 bases, with 23 bases between the two germline ends. The CDR3 length is 17 residues. Germline CDR1 is MNHEY and CDR2 is SMNVEV (reference sequence). The CDR3 DNA reads TGTGCCAGCAGTTTAATTGGACTTACAGGGTCTATCAGTGAAGCTTTCTTT. Its protein product is CASSLIGLTGSISEAFF.

This clonotype occurred many times. The gene calls are TRBV24-1 and TRBJ2-1; 12 bases are a match to TRBD2. The junction had 8 bases not matched to a gene; V was cut back by 3 bases and J by 6 bases. CDR1 is KGHDR, CDR2 SFDVKD, per germline. The CDR3 loop spans 17 amino acids. Here the CDR3 reads CATSDPYASGRANEQFF. In nucleotides, the CDR3 is TGTGCCACCAGTGATCCTTACGCTAGCGGGAGGGCCAATGAGCAGTTCTTC.

At least ten counts were recorded for this clonotype. CDR3 loop: CASSPLFGTDYGYTF. CDR3 DNA: TGCGCCAGCAGTCCCCTTTTCGGGACCGACTATGGCTACACCTTC. V usage is TRBV10-2 and J usage is TRBJ1-2; D is perhaps TRBD1 (5 bases). This CDR3 spans 15 amino acids. Trimming took off 5 bases at V and 3 bases at J, with 16 bases between the two ends. The V gene's germline CDR1 is WSHSY and CDR2 SAAADI.

This clonotype has a count of ten or more. CDR3 DNA: TGTGCCAGCAGTTCCCGGAGCGGGAGTTACATTCAGTACTTC. Its protein product is CASSSRSGSYIQYF. The chain is built from TRBV12-3 or TRBV12-4 and TRBJ2-4, with TRBD2 matching 8 bases. This CDR3 comprises 14 residues. Germline trimming cut 4 bases from V and 8 bases from J; bases unmatched to any gene: 7.

V is TRBV6-5 and J is TRBJ2-5, with TRBD1 matching over 11 bases. Trimming cost V 0 bases and J 4 bases; bases outside gene matches: 1. The CDR3 loop spans 15 amino acids. The germline V gene has CDR1 MNHEY and CDR2 SVGAGI. The CDR3 DNA reads as TGTGCCAGCAGTTACTCCGGGACAGGGGGAGAGACCCAGTACTTC. This encodes CASSYSGTGGETQYF.

This clonotype was counted only a few times. This chain uses TRBV7-9 with TRBJ2-1, with unresolved D. This CDR3 comprises 13 residues. V shed 3 bases and J shed 9 bases, with 12 bases lying between them. Looked up from germline, CDR1 is SEHNR and CDR2 is FQNEAQ (reference sequence). The CDR3 DNA is TGTGCCAGCAGCTTGTACAGTTCTAGTGAGCAGTTCTTC. It specifies CASSLYSSSEQFF.

This clonotype was observed a handful of times. The chain carries TRBV6-1 and TRBJ2-1, with 9 bases aligning to TRBD2. There are 13 residues in the CDR3. The germline V gene encodes CDR1 MNHNS and CDR2 SASEGT. V was pared by 10 bases and J by 9 bases, with 10 bases of the junction left unmatched. The CDR3 spells CATRAGGVGEQFF. The CDR3 nucleotides are TGTGCCACCCGGGCGGGAGGGGTAGGTGAGCAGTTCTTC.

The chain employs TRBV4-3 and TRBJ2-2; 8 nucleotides line up with TRBD1. The CDR3 runs to 16 residues. Germline V gene data show CDR1 as LGHNA and CDR2 as YSLEER. V dropped 3 bases and J dropped 5; count of bases not matched to a gene: 8. The CDR3 loop is CASSHDRGAGTGELFF. The DNA of the CDR3 is TGCGCCAGCAGCCATGACAGGGGTGCTGGGACCGGGGAGCTGTTTTTT.